This TCR beta chain is drawn from a study of beta chain features in type 1 diabetes. Overall study results and limits: Researchers report that Type 1 diabetes patients had moderately but significantly shorter TCRB CDR3s across all four CD4+ subsets.

The CDR3 runs to 17 residues. The V and J ends lost 2 bases and 1 base respectively, with 18 bases between them. Germline loops: CDR1 MDHEN, CDR2 SYDVKM. In its sample, this clone ranks as medium-sized. Its antigen remains unidentified. The study reverse transcribed the entire isolated RNA, so it sequenced expressed TCRB transcripts. Generated by immunoSEQ multiplex PCR, the TCRdb table keeps only in-frame clones and is missing some. The sample lists 400,000 or so clones; roughly a tenth were seen once. The rearrangement joins TRBV28 to TRBJ2-7; D gene uncertain. The sequence derives from a man aged 30 to 39 with type 1 diabetes. Sequencing was carried out using central memory CD4+ T cells from blood. This CDR3 reads CASSLILVSRISYEQYF. The CDR3 nucleotides read TGTGCCAGCAGTTTAATTCTTGTAAGCAGAATATCCTACGAGCAGTACTTC.